The 17 T cell receptor beta chains presented below share a single source sample, sequenced in a study of cytomegalovirus exposure and HLA in healthy donors. Use of 60 Vbeta and 13 Jbeta primers characterized the PCR. Produced via immunoSEQ multiplex PCR; TCRdb's table is partial and in-frame only. The sample has about 160,000 clones, roughly four fifths seen once. The sequenced sample was PBMCs. These TCRs come from a man younger than 30 in good health and CMV-seronegative.

The chain joins TRBV19 to TRBJ1-3, with D unresolved. Germline CDR1 is LNHDA and CDR2 is SQIVND (reference sequence). Deletions cut 5 bases from V and 4 bases from J, with 3 bases between. This CDR3 is 11 amino acids long. The CDR3 sequence: CASSLGNTIYF. The CDR3 DNA sequence: TGTGCCAGTAGTCTCGGAAACACCATATATTTT.

The rearrangement links TRBV7-2 to TRBJ2-2; TRBD2 matches 10 bases. Trimming cost V 5 bases and J 4 bases; bases outside gene matches: 7. The CDR3 runs to 16 residues. Germline V CDR1 and CDR2: SGHTA, FQGNSA. CDR3 DNA: TGTGCCAGCAGCCCCCGGACTAGCGGAGCCACCGGGGAGCTGTTTTTT. This gives the protein CASSPRTSGATGELFF.

This clone was seen more than once but under ten times. J is TRBJ2-3 and V is TRBV19; maybe TRBD1 (8 bases). Germline CDR1 and CDR2: LNHDA and SQIVND (reference sequence). V was pared by 5 bases and J by 7 bases, with 37 bases between. This CDR3 region has 21 residues. The CDR3 protein is CASSSPERDRLARMPVHTQYF. CDR3 in DNA: TGTGCCAGTAGTTCACCCGAGCGGGACAGGCTTGCGAGAATGCCGGTACATACGCAGTATTTT.

Points on this clone: Sequence at one end of the junction differs from germline and may be a read error. The chain links TRBV2 to TRBJ2-3, with a possible D match to TRBD2 (5 bases). CDR1 and CDR2 from the germline V gene are SNHLY and FYNNEI. The CDR3 contains 13 residues. CDR3 DNA: TGTGCCAGCAGTGAAGAGGACGGTACTAGGTTTAGGTTT. It yields the protein CASSEEDGTRFRF.

This chain links TRBV7-8 with TRBJ1-5, with no clear D. Trimming took off 0 bases at V and 0 bases at J, with 12 bases between the two ends. Germline V gene data show CDR1 as SGHVS and CDR2 as FQNEAQ. The CDR3 totals 17 residues. CDR3 in amino acids: CASSLARQQHSNQPQHF. Written as DNA, the CDR3 is TGTGCCAGCAGCTTAGCGCGGCAGCAACATAGCAATCAGCCCCAGCATTTT.

The chain uses TRBV13 and TRBJ2-1; D remains unclear. Germline V gene lookup returns CDR1 PRHDT and CDR2 FYEKMQ (reference sequence). Trimming removed 0 bases from V and 10 bases from J, with 10 bases in between. The CDR3 length is 13 residues. For the CDR3, the DNA is TGTGCCAGCAGCTTAGGCTCGGTGAGGGAGCAGTTCTTC. Translating it yields CASSLGSVREQFF.

Notes on this clone: This CDR3 is also generated by other DNA sequences in the sample. The V and J genes are TRBV7-9 and TRBJ2-5, with 13 bases identical to TRBD2. In germline, CDR1 is SEHNR, CDR2 FQNEAQ (reference sequence). Trimming at V came to 7 bases and at J to 5 bases, leaving 4 bases not matched to a gene. The CDR3 covers 14 residues. CDR3 region: CASKLAGGRETQYF. CDR3 DNA sequence: TGTGCCAGCAAACTAGCGGGAGGGAGGGAGACCCAGTACTTC.

The V and J genes are TRBV5-1 and TRBJ2-7; TRBD2 aligns across 12 bases. CDR3 length equals 17 residues. V dropped 3 bases and J dropped 4; count of bases not matched to a gene: 11. The germline gives CDR1 SGHRS, CDR2 YFSETQ. CDR3 residues: CASSYWTSGKDVYEQYF. The CDR3 region has the DNA TGCGCCAGCAGCTACTGGACTAGCGGGAAGGATGTATACGAGCAGTACTTC.

CDR3 nucleotides: TGTGCCAGCAGTCACAGGGGGAGGAATGAAAAACTGTTTTTT. Protein product: CASSHRGRNEKLFF. The chain couples TRBV6-6 to TRBJ1-4, with 8 bases matching TRBD1. This CDR3 is built from 14 residues. The V segment lost 5 bases and the J segment 5 bases; nucleotides outside the gene matches: 4. The germline gives CDR1 MNHNY, CDR2 SVGAGI (reference sequence).

The rearrangement joins TRBV4-3 to TRBJ1-5; D may be TRBD1 (6 bases). The CDR3 is 17 amino acids. Germline loops: CDR1 LGHNA, CDR2 YSLEER. Trimming took 1 base from V and 3 from J, leaving 16 bases between them. In DNA, the CDR3 is TGCGCCAGCAGCCAAGGGGTGTGGGACAACCTCAATCAGCCCCAGCATTTT. It specifies CASSQGVWDNLNQPQHF.

This sequence joins TRBV27 and TRBJ2-1; 7 bases align to TRBD2. V lost 5 bases and J lost 0; bases outside the gene matches: 1. Germline values: CDR1 MNHEY, CDR2 SMNVEV (reference sequence). The CDR3 runs 14 residues. CDR3 DNA sequence: TGTGCCAGCAGTCCTAGCGGCTCCTACAATGAGCAGTTCTTC. Translated, it gives CASSPSGSYNEQFF.

The chain employs TRBV7-8 and TRBJ1-3, with 10 nucleotides matching TRBD1. CDR1 and CDR2 from the germline V gene are SGHVS and FQNEAQ. The CDR3 spans 15 residues. With V trimmed by 2 bases and J by 5 bases, 3 bases remained unmatched. The CDR3 region has the DNA TGTGCCAGCAGCTTATGGACAGGGGGAAGAAACACCATATATTTT. This sequence encodes CASSLWTGGRNTIYF.

The rearrangement links TRBV5-1 to TRBJ2-4; TRBD1 matches at 7 bases. Germline trimming cut 4 bases from V and 0 bases from J; bases unmatched to any gene: 16. This CDR3 region has 19 residues. Germline lookup yields CDR1 SGHRS and CDR2 YFSETQ. This chain's CDR3 is CASSALGTDFTLAKNIQYF. For the CDR3, the DNA is TGCGCCAGCAGCGCCCTTGGGACAGACTTTACTCTAGCCAAAAACATTCAGTACTTC.

The chain uses TRBV27 and TRBJ1-1; D is perhaps TRBD1 (5 bases). The CDR3 sequence is 13 residues long. In germline, CDR1 is MNHEY, CDR2 SMNVEV (reference sequence). V gave up 0 bases and J gave up 9 bases, with 11 bases separating them. The chain's CDR3 is CASSLSGQGKAFF. CDR3 nucleotides: TGTGCCAGCAGTTTATCGGGCCAGGGTAAAGCTTTCTTT.

V usage is TRBV7-2 and J usage is TRBJ2-5; D remains unclear. The J call is uncertain, as TRBJ2-7 better fits the DNA end. CDR1 is SGHTA and CDR2 is FQGNSA in the germline V gene. CDR3 size: 13 residues. The CDR3 region has the DNA TGTGCCAGCAGCTTTGGGCCCTCCTACGAGCAGTACTTC. It specifies CASSFGPSYEQYF.

In its sample, this clone was seen once. The CDR3 nucleotides read TGTGCCAGCAACCCGGGGGGGGGTAGAGAAAAACTGTTTTTT. It translates to CASNPGGGREKLFF. The chain recombines TRBV2 with TRBJ1-4, with D possibly matching TRBD1 (5 bases). Trimming shortened V by 7 bases and J by 8 bases, and 17 bases separated the two germline ends. Germline V gene lookup returns CDR1 SNHLY and CDR2 FYNNEI. This CDR3 is built from 14 residues. The whole variable domain, filled in from reference TRBV2 and TRBJ1-4, reads EPEVTQTPSHQVTQMGQEVILRCVPISNHLYFYWYRQILGQKVEFLVSFYNNEISEKSEIFDDQFSVERPDGSNFTLKIRSTKLEDSAMYFCASNPGGGREKLFFGSGTQLSVL.

This clone has just a few counts. The V and J genes are TRBV6-1 and TRBJ1-2, with D uncertain. The germline gives CDR1 MNHNS, CDR2 SASEGT. The CDR3 is 11 residues long. The ends were cut back, 4 bases at V and 4 bases at J, with 4 bases in the middle. CDR3 nucleotides: TGTGCCAGCAGTGGCGCCTATGGCTACACCTTC. It is translated as CASSGAYGYTF.